This TCR beta chain was obtained from a study of control samples from healthy donors and cancer patients. The CDR3 length is 17 residues. In germline, CDR1 is SGHKS, CDR2 YYEKEE (reference sequence). The V end was cut by 1 base, the J end by 4 bases, with 20 bases between. Sequencing was performed with immunoSEQ multiplex PCR; in TCRdb, only in-frame clones are kept and a portion is missing. In the table there are 120,000 or so clones, over 75% of which are singletons. This clone was recorded only once. The specimen was blood. This chain connects TRBV5-5 to TRBJ1-1; D is perhaps TRBD1 (5 bases). The clonotype comes from a man younger than 35 in good health. This CDR3 is CASSLSGRGRSGTEAFF. In DNA form, the CDR3 reads TGTGCCAGCAGCTTGTCAGGTCGGGGCAGGAGCGGCACTGAAGCTTTCTTT.